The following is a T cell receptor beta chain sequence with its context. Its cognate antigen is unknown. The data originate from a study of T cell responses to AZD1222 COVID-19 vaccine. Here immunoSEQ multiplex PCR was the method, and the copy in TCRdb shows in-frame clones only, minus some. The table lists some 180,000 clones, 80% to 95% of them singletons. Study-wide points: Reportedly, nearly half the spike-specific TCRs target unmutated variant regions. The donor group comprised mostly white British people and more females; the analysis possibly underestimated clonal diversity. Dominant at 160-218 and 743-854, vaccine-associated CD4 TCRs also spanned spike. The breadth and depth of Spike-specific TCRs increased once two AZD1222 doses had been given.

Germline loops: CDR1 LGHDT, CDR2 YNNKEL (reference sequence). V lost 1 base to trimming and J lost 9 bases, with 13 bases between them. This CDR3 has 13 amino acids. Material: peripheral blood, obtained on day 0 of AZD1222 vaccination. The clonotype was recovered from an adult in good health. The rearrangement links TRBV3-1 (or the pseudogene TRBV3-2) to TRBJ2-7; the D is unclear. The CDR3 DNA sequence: TGTGCCAGCAGCCAAGGGGCCGGAGCTGCGCAGTACTTC. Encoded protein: CASSQGAGAAQYF.